This entry features one TCR beta chain sequence. This specimen belongs to a study of blood T cell repertoires in COVID-19. In the study's own analysis: Scientists estimated how many nucleated cells there were by amplifying reference gene primers. Repertoires were generated with immunoSEQ multiplex PCR, while TCRdb's copy carries only in-frame clones and drops some. D and trimming come from the DNA, and the V and J calls and clone size come from that table. The profile shows roughly 280,000 clones, 88% of them singletons. CDR1 and CDR2 from the germline V gene are SGDLS and YYNGEE. This CDR3 is 20 amino acids long. Trimming took 4 bases from V and 0 from J; bases not matched to a gene: 14. The cohort comprised adults aged roughly 18 to 90 years residing in about 25 US areas. Self-reported history from a screening survey and questionnaire set each donor's cohort. Cohort 3 recovered donors had two negative PCRs, clearance, or symptom resolution.

Material for sequencing was PBMCs or T cells enriched from blood (not recorded which). The sequence came from a woman in her forties or fifties who had recovered from COVID-19. This sequence joins TRBV9 and TRBJ2-3, with 13 nucleotides matching TRBD2. This chain's CDR3 is CASSPRFWTSGGTSTDTQYF. The CDR3 DNA is TGTGCCAGCAGCCCGAGGTTCTGGACTAGCGGGGGTACTAGCACAGATACGCAGTATTTT.